Below are 23 T cell receptor beta chains sequenced from a single sample in a study of blood T cells in healthy people across ages. Using a J-beta primer mix together with a sample-barcoded 5' primer, a second PCR was run for roughly 7 to 11 cycles. TCRdb reanalysed the 5' RACE reads using MiXCR and keeps one entry per CDR3 protein. The sample consists of about 780,000 distinct CDR3 sequences, about half of them appearing once. Sequencing was performed on blood. Every receptor here comes from an elderly man in good health.

For this clonotype: A junction end diverges from the germline sequence, so it may reflect a read error. The J gene is TRBJ2-2, the V gene TRBV20-1; TRBD2 aligns across 12 bases. Germline V gene data show CDR1 as DFQATT and CDR2 as SNEGSKA (reference sequence). This CDR3 contains 15 residues. In DNA form, the CDR3 reads TGCAGTGCTACCCTAGCGGGAGGGCCTGGCGGGGGGCTGTTTTTT. Encoded protein: CSATLAGGPGGGLFF.

The V gene is TRBV7-2, the J gene TRBJ2-5, with 8 bases aligning to TRBD2. The length of the CDR3 is 15 residues. V trimming: 6 bases; J trimming: 11 bases; junction bases outside the gene matches: 17. From germline, CDR1 is SGHTA and CDR2 FQGNSA. CDR3 DNA: TGTGCCAGCAGTTTTAATAGCGGGACTTACAATGAGCAGTACTTC. This gives the protein CASSFNSGTYNEQYF.

This clonotype has just a few counts. The J gene is TRBJ2-5, the V gene TRBV3-1; no definite D call. The CDR3 runs to 13 residues. Germline values: CDR1 LGHDT, CDR2 YNNKEL (reference sequence). The ends were cut back, 4 bases at V and 4 bases at J, with 10 bases in the middle. Here the CDR3 reads CASSLAPTETQYF. CDR3 in DNA: TGTGCCAGCAGCCTTGCCCCCACAGAGACCCAGTACTTC.

This clonotype was observed at least ten times. The rearrangement links TRBV2 to TRBJ2-5, with a possible D match to TRBD2 (6 bases). CDR1 is SNHLY and CDR2 is FYNNEI in the germline V gene. V was pared by 4 bases and J by 5 bases, with 17 bases between. This CDR3 spans 15 amino acids. The CDR3 loop reads CASSAEQSRGETQYF. CDR3 DNA: TGTGCCAGCAGTGCGGAGCAGTCCCGGGGGGAGACCCAGTACTTC.

The chain recombines TRBV7-2 with TRBJ2-2; D is perhaps TRBD1 (5 bases). Germline V gives CDR1 SGHTA, CDR2 FQGNSA. The CDR3 runs 14 residues. V lost 2 bases, J lost 7 bases, and 11 bases lay in between. The CDR3 sequence is CASSLKGEHGELFF. CDR3 bases: TGTGCCAGCAGCTTAAAAGGGGAACACGGGGAGCTGTTTTTT.

The table lists this clonotype with a few counts. This sequence joins TRBV9 and TRBJ2-1; 8 bases fit TRBD2. Germline trimming cut 0 bases from V and 7 bases from J; bases unmatched to any gene: 6. The length of the CDR3 is 15 residues. Germline lookup yields CDR1 SGDLS and CDR2 YYNGEE. The CDR3 sequence is CASSVVSGRANEQFF. The DNA of the CDR3 is TGTGCCAGCAGCGTAGTATCCGGGAGGGCGAATGAGCAGTTCTTC. Filled out from reference TRBV9 and TRBJ2-1, the complete variable domain reads DSGVTQTPKHLITATGQRVTLRCSPRSGDLSVYWYQQSLDQGLQFLIQYYNGEERAKGNILERFSAQQFPDLHSELNLSSLELGDSALYFCASSVVSGRANEQFFGPGTRLTVL.

Of note for this clonotype: An end of the junction does not agree with germline; a read error may underlie this. The chain carries TRBV7-8 and TRBJ2-7, with 11 bases identical to TRBD2. The CDR3 is 14 residues long. Germline V lookup: CDR1 SGHVS, CDR2 FQNEAQ. For the CDR3, the DNA is TGTGCCGGCAGCTTAGCGGGAGGGGAACACGAGCAGTACTTC. Its translation: CAGSLAGGEHEQYF.

The rearrangement uses TRBV13 and TRBJ2-5; 8 bases fit TRBD1. CDR3 length equals 14 residues. J lost 4 bases, V lost 7 bases, and 8 bases had no gene match. CDR1 and CDR2 (germline): PRHDT, FYEKMQ (reference sequence). CDR3 nucleotide sequence: TGTGCCAGCACCATCAGGGGGCCTAGAGAGACCCAGTACTTC. This translates into CASTIRGPRETQYF.

This clonotype has a handful of counts. Germline and junction disagree at one end, which may indicate a read error. The chain links TRBV3-1 to TRBJ2-7; no clear D. The J call may be mistaken, given a closer DNA end match to TRBJ2-5. CDR1 is LGHDT and CDR2 is YNNKEL in the germline V gene (reference sequence). This CDR3 spans 14 amino acids. For the CDR3, the DNA is TGTGCCAGCACCCAAGGGCCTACTAAGGGGACCCAGTACTTC. Its translation: CASTQGPTKGTQYF.

This clonotype has only one observation. This rearrangement joins TRBV5-6 to TRBJ2-1; 7 bases match TRBD1. CDR3 size: 13 residues. Germline V lookup: CDR1 SGHDT, CDR2 YYEEEE. The V segment lost 4 bases and the J segment 6 bases; nucleotides outside the gene matches: 4. CDR3 residues: CASSVTGINEQFF. The CDR3 region has the DNA TGTGCCAGCAGCGTGACAGGGATCAATGAGCAGTTCTTC.

CDR3 region: CASSPGQATGQYF. The CDR3 DNA reads TGTGCCAGCAGCCCGGGACAGGCTACGGGGCAGTACTTC. The chain uses TRBV11-3 and TRBJ2-7, with 8 bases lining up with TRBD1. The CDR3 consists of 13 residues. Trimming took 5 bases from V and 9 from J; bases not matched to a gene: 9. CDR1 SGHNT and CDR2 YENEEA come from the germline V gene.

The chain uses TRBV3-1 and TRBJ1-2, with no clear D. Germline CDR1 and CDR2: LGHDT and YNNKEL (reference sequence). The length of the CDR3 is 15 residues. Trimming shortened V by 0 bases and J by 3 bases, and 11 bases separated the two germline ends. For the CDR3, the DNA is TGTGCCAGCAGCCAAGAGGGGTTGACGGACTATGGCTACACCTTC. Its protein product is CASSQEGLTDYGYTF.

Many counts were recorded for this clonotype. The J gene is TRBJ2-1, the V gene TRBV12-3 or TRBV12-4, with 11 bases fitting TRBD2. The CDR3 has 14 residues. Unmatched junction bases numbered 6, after V lost 5 bases and J lost 9 bases. DNA for the CDR3: TGTGCCAGCAGTAGTAGCGGGAGGGCCGGTGAGCAGTTCTTC. Protein sequence: CASSSSGRAGEQFF.

Points on this clonotype: The junction differs from germline at one of its ends, possibly a read error. The genes are TRBV7-3 and TRBJ2-3, with no clear D. The V gene's germline CDR1 is SGHTA and CDR2 FQGTGA. CDR3 size: 14 residues. The CDR3 sequence is CACSPGLDTDTQYF. Written as DNA, the CDR3 is TGTGCCTGCAGCCCCGGGTTGGACACAGATACGCAGTATTTT.

The chain links TRBV7-9 to TRBJ2-7; a weak D match, TRBD1 (6 bases). The CDR3 totals 14 residues. The germline gives CDR1 SEHNR, CDR2 FQNEAQ (reference sequence). Trimming left V 4 bases short and J 3 bases short, with 13 bases between. The CDR3 protein is CASSSWGPLYEQYF. The CDR3 nucleotides read TGTGCCAGCAGCTCTTGGGGGCCACTCTACGAGCAGTACTTC.

In this sample, this clonotype turned up a few times. The junction and the germline gene differ at one end; a read error may be behind it. The CDR3 here is CASSLDRNEQFF. CDR3 nucleotide sequence: TGTGCCAGCAGCTTAGACCGGAATGAGCAGTTCTTC. This rearrangement joins TRBV5-1 to TRBJ2-1, with no clear D. CDR1 and CDR2 from the germline V gene are SGHRS and YFSETQ. The CDR3 consists of 12 residues.

Only a few counts were recorded for this clonotype. The J gene is TRBJ2-1, the V gene TRBV11-3; TRBD2 matches 8 bases. The trim removed 5 bases at V and 6 bases at J, leaving 15 bases unmatched. The CDR3 has 17 residues. Germline-derived CDR1 and CDR2 are SGHNT and YENEEA. As DNA, the CDR3 is TGTGCCAGCAGCACCCTCGGACTAGCATCCACCGGCAATGAGCAGTTCTTC. Protein product: CASSTLGLASTGNEQFF.

This sequence joins TRBV12-3 or TRBV12-4 and TRBJ2-2; 9 positions match TRBD1. V dropped 5 bases and J dropped 6; count of bases not matched to a gene: 1. This CDR3 comprises 13 residues. CDR3 sequence reads: CASSNRGPGELFF. CDR3 bases: TGTGCCAGCAGTAACAGGGGGCCCGGGGAGCTGTTTTTT.

The chain carries TRBV6-2 or TRBV6-3 and TRBJ2-5, with D perhaps matching TRBD1 (7 bases). Germline CDR1 and CDR2: MNHEY and SVGEGT. CDR3 size: 15 residues. Between the trimmed V and J ends, which lost 7 bases and 2 bases, there was a span of 17 bases. CDR3 bases: TGTGCCAGCACCACAGGGAGGACAGGTCAAGAGACCCAGTACTTC. Its translation: CASTTGRTGQETQYF.

J is TRBJ2-1 and V is TRBV9; 7 bases match TRBD2. CDR3 length: 15 residues. CDR1 SGDLS and CDR2 YYNGEE come from the germline V gene. Losses at the gene ends were 2 bases for V and 2 bases for J; bases not matched to a gene: 4. The CDR3: CASSVSGTTYNEQFF. The CDR3 region has the DNA TGTGCCAGCAGCGTGAGCGGGACCACCTACAATGAGCAGTTCTTC. Using reference TRBV9 and TRBJ2-1 for the parts outside the CDR3, the full variable domain is DSGVTQTPKHLITATGQRVTLRCSPRSGDLSVYWYQQSLDQGLQFLIQYYNGEERAKGNILERFSAQQFPDLHSELNLSSLELGDSALYFCASSVSGTTYNEQFFGPGTRLTVL.

This clonotype has just a few counts. The J gene is TRBJ2-3, the V gene TRBV5-1; D gene ambiguous. V lost 0 bases to trimming and J lost 7 bases, with 3 bases between them. The CDR3 totals 11 residues. Per germline, CDR1 SGHRS and CDR2 YFSETQ. CDR3 amino acids: CASSLENTQYF. The CDR3, as DNA: TGCGCCAGCAGCTTGGAAAATACGCAGTATTTT.

This clonotype was observed a handful of times. The genes are TRBV20-1 and TRBJ2-1; D tentatively fits TRBD1 or TRBD2 (5 bases each). The CDR3 loop spans 13 amino acids. V shed 6 bases and J shed 4 bases, with 13 bases lying between them. The germline V gene encodes CDR1 DFQATT and CDR2 SNEGSKA (reference sequence). CDR3 residues: CSAWDRKYNEQFF. Here the CDR3 DNA reads TGCAGTGCCTGGGACCGAAAGTACAATGAGCAGTTCTTC.

This clonotype has more than one count but fewer than ten. The chain employs TRBV7-2 and TRBJ2-7; 9 nucleotides match TRBD2. The CDR3 has 16 amino acids. The trim removed 0 bases at V and 4 bases at J, leaving 7 bases unmatched. CDR1 and CDR2 from the germline V gene are SGHTA and FQGNSA. CDR3 in amino acids: CASSLATSGNLYEQYF. CDR3 sequence (DNA): TGTGCCAGCAGCTTAGCGACTAGCGGAAATCTTTACGAGCAGTACTTC.